The 27 T cell receptor beta chains reported below all come from one sample, sequenced in a study of T cell changes during pregnancy in multiple sclerosis. Profiling relied on immunoSEQ multiplex PCR, and the TCRdb table lists in-frame clones only, not all of them. Of about 89,000 clones detected, 92% appear once; the ten largest clones hold 2% to 3%. The input for sequencing was peripheral blood, taken after pregnancy. These TCRs come from a female donor in good health, enrolled as a control in a pregnancy study.

This clone was observed a single time. This sequence joins TRBV9 and TRBJ2-7; D gene uncertain. Germline CDR1 reads SGDLS; CDR2 reads YYNGEE. Trimming removed 0 bases from V and 0 bases from J, with 10 bases in between. CDR3 length equals 15 residues. CDR3 coding DNA: TGTGCCAGCAGCGTAGATCCGTCCTACTCCTACGAGCAGTACTTC. This encodes CASSVDPSYSYEQYF.

V is TRBV29-1 and J is TRBJ2-2, with 8 bases fitting TRBD1. Germline CDR1 reads SQVTM; CDR2 reads ANQGSEA. This CDR3 is built from 13 residues. V lost 4 bases to trimming and J lost 4 bases; unmatched junction nucleotides: 2. The CDR3 DNA follows: TGCAGCGTTGCCAGGGGGCTCACCGGGGAGCTGTTTTTT. The encoded protein is CSVARGLTGELFF.

The chain carries TRBV5-6 and TRBJ1-6; 7 bases agree with TRBD1. The CDR3 runs to 14 residues. Germline lookup yields CDR1 SGHDT and CDR2 YYEEEE. V shed 4 bases and J 10 bases; nucleotides not matched to a gene: 8. CDR3 DNA: TGTGCCAGCAGCGTGCTGACAGGGACCTCACCCCTCCACTTT. Protein sequence: CASSVLTGTSPLHF.

Only a few counts were recorded for this clone. The V gene is TRBV30, the J gene TRBJ2-2; TRBD1 might be the D (6 bases). The germline V gene has CDR1 GTSNPN and CDR2 SVGIG (reference sequence). Trimming left V 0 bases short and J 3 bases short, with 11 bases between. The CDR3 loop spans 15 amino acids. The CDR3 loop reads CAWSVSWTDTGELFF. CDR3 nucleotides: TGTGCCTGGAGTGTATCCTGGACAGACACCGGGGAGCTGTTTTTT. Complete variable domain (other parts from reference TRBV30 and TRBJ2-2): SQTIHQWPATLVQPVGSPLSLECTVEGTSNPNLYWYRQAAGRGLQLLFYSVGIGQISSEVPQNLSASRPQDRQFILSSKKLLLSDSGFYLCAWSVSWTDTGELFFGEGSRLTVL.

The V call is TRBV19, the J call TRBJ1-5; D is undetermined. Per germline, CDR1 LNHDA and CDR2 SQIVND (reference sequence). V lost 0 bases, J lost 6 bases, and 9 bases lay in between. This CDR3 has 14 amino acids. CDR3 DNA sequence: TGTGCCAGTAGTATAGACGGGTCCTTTCAGCCCCAGCATTTT. Protein sequence: CASSIDGSFQPQHF.

This clone was seen a single time. The V and J genes are TRBV10-2 and TRBJ2-7, with TRBD2 matching 14 bases. Germline assignment: CDR1 WSHSY and CDR2 SAAADI. The CDR3 length is 21 residues. Trimming took 6 bases from V and 1 from J; bases not matched to a gene: 20. CDR3 DNA sequence: TGCGCCAGCAGGGGACAGACAAGGACTAGCGGGAGGTCGGGGGAATCCTACGAGCAGTACTTC. Its translation is CASRGQTRTSGRSGESYEQYF.

The rearrangement links TRBV7-6 to TRBJ2-5; D uncertain. V gave up 5 bases and J gave up 5 bases, with 9 bases separating them. The CDR3 sequence is 12 residues long. CDR1 is SGHVS and CDR2 is FNYEAQ in the germline V gene. CDR3 sequence: CASSSSEETQYF. In DNA form, the CDR3 reads TGTGCCAGCAGCAGCTCCGAGGAGACCCAGTACTTC.

This chain connects TRBV7-9 to TRBJ2-5, with D possibly matching TRBD1 (6 bases). The J call may be faulty, since TRBJ2-7 better matches the DNA end. The CDR3 length is 14 residues. From germline, CDR1 is SEHNR and CDR2 FQNEAQ (reference sequence). CDR3 sequence: CASSSWLDSYEQYF. As DNA, the CDR3 is TGTGCCAGCAGCTCATGGTTGGACAGCTACGAGCAGTACTTC.

This chain connects TRBV13 to TRBJ2-1; a weak D match, TRBD2 (5 bases). This CDR3 spans 13 amino acids. V dropped 6 bases and J dropped 9 bases, with 15 bases sitting between them. CDR1 is PRHDT and CDR2 is FYEKMQ in the germline V gene (reference sequence). The CDR3 bases are TGTGCCAGCAGACACGAGGGCGTGGTTGAGCAGTTCTTC. Protein sequence: CASRHEGVVEQFF.

The chain uses TRBV30 and TRBJ1-2; TRBD1 aligns across 7 bases. The CDR3 length is 13 residues. CDR1 and CDR2 from the germline V gene are GTSNPN and SVGIG (reference sequence). The V and J ends lost 4 bases and 8 bases, in that order; junction bases with no gene match: 10. DNA for the CDR3: TGTGCCTGGATGGAAGGGGGCGCGGGGGGCTACACCTTC. Its protein is CAWMEGGAGGYTF. The whole variable domain, remainder taken from reference TRBV30 and TRBJ1-2, is SQTIHQWPATLVQPVGSPLSLECTVEGTSNPNLYWYRQAAGRGLQLLFYSVGIGQISSEVPQNLSASRPQDRQFILSSKKLLLSDSGFYLCAWMEGGAGGYTFGSGTRLTVV.

The CDR3 here is CASSLDPRKLFF. The CDR3, as DNA: TGTGCCAGCAGCTTAGATCCCAGAAAACTGTTTTTT. V is TRBV7-9 and J is TRBJ1-4; D call uncertain. The CDR3 contains 12 residues. From germline, CDR1 is SEHNR and CDR2 FQNEAQ (reference sequence). V gave up 1 base and J gave up 10 bases, with 7 bases separating them.

This sequence joins TRBV27 and TRBJ2-5, with TRBD2 matching 9 bases. This CDR3 comprises 15 residues. Germline values: CDR1 MNHEY, CDR2 SMNVEV (reference sequence). Trimming removed 4 bases from V and 5 bases from J; junction bases left unmatched: 8. CDR3 amino acids: CASSWVAGARETQYF. The CDR3 DNA reads TGTGCCAGCAGTTGGGTAGCGGGGGCAAGGGAGACCCAGTACTTC.

This chain joins TRBV6-5 and TRBJ2-1, with 9 nucleotides matching TRBD2. This CDR3 comprises 15 residues. The germline V gene has CDR1 MNHEY and CDR2 SVGAGI. The V segment lost 6 bases and the J segment 3 bases; nucleotides outside the gene matches: 6. The CDR3 reads CASRHLAGYYNEQFF. In DNA form, the CDR3 reads TGTGCCAGCAGACACCTAGCGGGATACTACAATGAGCAGTTCTTC.

The chain combines TRBV4-1 with TRBJ2-5; the D gene is possibly TRBD2 (6 bases). Trimming pared 8 bases from V and 5 bases from J, leaving 15 bases between. The CDR3 contains 13 residues. The germline CDR1 and CDR2 sequences are MGHRA and YSYEKL. CDR3 bases: TGCGCCAGCGGGGCGGGGTTGGTTGAGACCCAGTACTTC. This translates into CASGAGLVETQYF.

The rearrangement joins TRBV10-3 to TRBJ1-6; 8 bases align to TRBD1. Trimming cost V 4 bases and J 8 bases; bases outside gene matches: 7. The CDR3 runs to 15 residues. Germline V gives CDR1 ENHRY, CDR2 SYGVKD. The CDR3, as DNA: TGTGCCATCAGTGTCGGACAGGGCAATGATTCACCCCTCCACTTT. This encodes CAISVGQGNDSPLHF.

The chain combines TRBV19 with TRBJ2-1; 12 positions match TRBD2. V was clipped by 3 bases and J by 8 bases; unmatched bases: 5. The CDR3 has 15 amino acids. Germline V lookup: CDR1 LNHDA, CDR2 SQIVND (reference sequence). CDR3 protein: CASSIASGRDHEQFF. CDR3 coding DNA: TGTGCCAGTAGTATCGCTAGCGGGAGGGATCATGAGCAGTTCTTC.

The chain couples TRBV5-4 to TRBJ2-7; TRBD2 aligns across 11 bases. CDR3 size: 15 residues. V shed 4 bases, J shed 2 bases, and the junction held 5 bases outside the gene matches. Germline CDR1 and CDR2: SGHNT and YYREEE (reference sequence). In DNA form, the CDR3 reads TGTGCCAGCAGCCAGGGACTAGCGGTGGCCTACGAGCAGTACTTC. Its translation is CASSQGLAVAYEQYF.

This rearrangement joins TRBV11-1 to TRBJ2-1; 16 bases are a match to TRBD2. Per the germline V gene, CDR1 is SGHAT and CDR2 is FQDESV (reference sequence). This CDR3 has 18 amino acids. V dropped 7 bases and J dropped 4; count of bases not matched to a gene: 10. The CDR3 loop reads CASTLRGLAGGRYNEQFF. As DNA, the CDR3 is TGTGCCAGCACCCTACGGGGACTAGCGGGAGGGAGGTACAATGAGCAGTTCTTC. The variable domain in full, with the rest retrieved from reference TRBV11-1 and TRBJ2-1, is EAEVAQSPRYKITEKSQAVAFWCDPISGHATLYWYRQILGQGPELLVQFQDESVVDDSQLPKDRFSAERLKGVDSTLKIQPAELGDSAMYLCASTLRGLAGGRYNEQFFGPGTRLTVL.

This chain links TRBV6-5 with TRBJ2-2; maybe TRBD2 (6 bases). V dropped 5 bases and J dropped 8 bases, with 9 bases sitting between them. The CDR3 is 12 amino acids. Germline V gene data show CDR1 as MNHEY and CDR2 as SVGAGI. The CDR3 DNA reads as TGTGCCAGCAGTGGAGGGCCGGGGGAGCTGTTTTTT. Translating it yields CASSGGPGELFF.

The chain links TRBV5-8 to TRBJ2-3, with 13 nucleotides matching TRBD2. The CDR3 extends over 16 amino acids. V gave up 3 bases and J gave up 6 bases; unmatched junction bases: 7. CDR1 is SGHTS, CDR2 YDEGEE, per germline. The CDR3 nucleotides read TGTGCCAGCAGCTCAGGACTAGCGGGAGTTGCCGATACGCAGTATTTT. Protein sequence: CASSSGLAGVADTQYF. The full variable domain, in which reference TRBV5-8 and TRBJ2-3 provide the parts outside the CDR3, is EAGVTQSPTHLIKTRGQQATLRCSPISGHTSVYWYQQALGLGLQFLLWYDEGEERNRGNFPPRFSGRQFPNYSSELNVNALELEDSALYLCASSSGLAGVADTQYFGPGTRLTVL.

The chain carries TRBV1 and TRBJ2-1; the table gives TRBD2 as D, unverified against the DNA. TRBV1 is a pseudogene locus. The CDR3 has 18 amino acids. The CDR3 region is CTSSEWTSGPISYNEQFF. The CDR3 nucleotides are TGCACCAGCAGCGAGTGGACTAGCGGACCCATCTCCTACAATGAGCAGTTCTTC.

The genes are TRBV6-5 and TRBJ1-2, with 7 bases identical to TRBD1. The CDR3 totals 13 residues. Germline V lookup: CDR1 MNHEY, CDR2 SVGAGI. The junction had 4 bases not matched to a gene; V was cut back by 6 bases and J by 3 bases. The CDR3 nucleotides read TGTGCCAGCAGACTGGGACAGTACTATGGCTACACCTTC. Encoded protein: CASRLGQYYGYTF.

The chain combines TRBV6-6 with TRBJ2-7; 8 nucleotides line up with TRBD1. Per germline, CDR1 MNHNY and CDR2 SVGAGI (reference sequence). This CDR3 comprises 15 residues. Losses at the gene ends were 6 bases for V and 2 bases for J; bases not matched to a gene: 9. The CDR3 sequence is CASRADREVPYEQYF. The CDR3 DNA reads as TGTGCCAGCAGAGCGGACAGGGAAGTCCCCTACGAGCAGTACTTC.

Concerning this clone itself: The germline gene is not matched at one end of the junction; a read error may be the cause. The rearrangement links TRBV7-7 to TRBJ2-3, with 9 nucleotides matching TRBD2. This CDR3 contains 14 residues. In germline, CDR1 is SSHAT, CDR2 FNYEAQ (reference sequence). CDR3 in DNA: TGTGCTAGCAGTCCGAGCGGGAGGCTCGATACGCAGTATTTT. It is translated as CASSPSGRLDTQYF.

This clone was recorded once. The chain recombines TRBV28 with TRBJ1-2; D call uncertain. Between the trimmed V and J ends, which lost 2 bases and 5 bases, there was a span of 12 bases. The CDR3 length is 14 residues. Germline CDR1 reads MDHEN; CDR2 reads SYDVKM. The CDR3 region has the DNA TGTGCCAGCAGTTTAGGACTCCGGAAATATGGCTACACCTTC. Residues: CASSLGLRKYGYTF.

The chain joins TRBV29-1 to TRBJ1-2; 7 nucleotides agree with TRBD1. This CDR3 is built from 13 residues. The V segment lost 6 bases and the J segment 2 bases; nucleotides outside the gene matches: 6. Germline assignment: CDR1 SQVTM and CDR2 ANQGSEA. CDR3 protein: CSVPTGANYGYTF. The DNA for the CDR3 is TGCAGCGTCCCAACAGGGGCGAACTATGGCTACACCTTC.

Comments on this clone: Other DNA sequences from this sample encode an identical CDR3 as well. The chain links TRBV7-6 to TRBJ2-7, with 13 bases matching TRBD2. The CDR3 totals 16 residues. After removal of 1 base from V and 7 bases from J, the junction contained 7 bases not matched to a gene. Germline V lookup: CDR1 SGHVS, CDR2 FNYEAQ. The CDR3 protein is CASSLGGLAGPREQYF. CDR3 in DNA: TGTGCCAGCAGCTTAGGGGGACTAGCGGGACCACGGGAGCAGTACTTC.